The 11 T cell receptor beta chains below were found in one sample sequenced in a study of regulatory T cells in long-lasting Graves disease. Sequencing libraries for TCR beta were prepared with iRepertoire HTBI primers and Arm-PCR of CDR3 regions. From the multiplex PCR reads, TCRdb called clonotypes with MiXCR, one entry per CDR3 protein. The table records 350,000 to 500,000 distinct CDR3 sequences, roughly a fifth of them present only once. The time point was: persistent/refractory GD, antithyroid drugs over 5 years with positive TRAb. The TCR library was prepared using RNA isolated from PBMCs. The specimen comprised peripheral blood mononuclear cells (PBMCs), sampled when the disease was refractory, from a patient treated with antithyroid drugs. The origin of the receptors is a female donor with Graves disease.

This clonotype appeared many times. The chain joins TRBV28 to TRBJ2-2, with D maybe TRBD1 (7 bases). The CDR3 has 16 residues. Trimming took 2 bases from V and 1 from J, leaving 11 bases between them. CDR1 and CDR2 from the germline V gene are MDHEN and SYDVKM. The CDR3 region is CASSLVQGGNTGELFF. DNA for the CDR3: TGTGCCAGCAGTTTAGTCCAGGGGGGGAACACCGGGGAGCTGTTTTTT. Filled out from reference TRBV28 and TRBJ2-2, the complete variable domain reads DVKVTQSSRYLVKRTGEKVFLECVQDMDHENMFWYRQDPGLGLRLIYFSYDVKMKEKGDIPEGYSVSREKKERFSLILESASTNQTSMYLCASSLVQGGNTGELFFGEGSRLTVL.

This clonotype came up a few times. CDR3 sequence reads: CASSPENHEQYF. The CDR3 DNA follows: TGTGCCAGCAGCCCGGAGAACCACGAGCAGTACTTC. The gene calls are TRBV7-9 and TRBJ2-7; D is unclear. Germline V CDR1 and CDR2: SEHNR, FQNEAQ (reference sequence). V shed 5 bases and J shed 5 bases, with 10 bases lying between them. The CDR3 totals 12 residues.

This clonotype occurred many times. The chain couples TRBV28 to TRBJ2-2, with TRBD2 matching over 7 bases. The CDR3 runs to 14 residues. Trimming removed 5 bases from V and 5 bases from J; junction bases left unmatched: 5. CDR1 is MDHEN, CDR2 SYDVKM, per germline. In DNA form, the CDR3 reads TGTGCCAGCAGTCCCCCCGGGGGGACCGGGGAGCTGTTTTTT. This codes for CASSPPGGTGELFF.

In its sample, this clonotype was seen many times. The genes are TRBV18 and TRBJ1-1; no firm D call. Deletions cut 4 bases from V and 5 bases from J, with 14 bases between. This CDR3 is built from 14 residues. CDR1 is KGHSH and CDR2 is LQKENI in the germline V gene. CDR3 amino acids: CASSLGERGTEAFF. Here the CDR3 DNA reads TGTGCCAGCTCACTTGGGGAGCGAGGGACTGAAGCTTTCTTT.

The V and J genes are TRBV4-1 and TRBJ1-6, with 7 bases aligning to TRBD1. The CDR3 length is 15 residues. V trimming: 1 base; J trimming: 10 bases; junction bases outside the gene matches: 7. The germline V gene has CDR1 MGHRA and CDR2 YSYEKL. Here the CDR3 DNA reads TGCGCCAGCAGCCAAGTGGAGGGGGCTCTGTCACCCCTCCACTTT. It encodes CASSQVEGALSPLHF.

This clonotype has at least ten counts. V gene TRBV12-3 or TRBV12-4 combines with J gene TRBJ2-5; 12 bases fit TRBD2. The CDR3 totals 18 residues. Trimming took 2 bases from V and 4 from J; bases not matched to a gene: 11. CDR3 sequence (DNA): TGTGCCAGCAGTTTAACGCTAGCGGGAGGGAAGGGGCGAGAGACCCAGTACTTC. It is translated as CASSLTLAGGKGRETQYF.

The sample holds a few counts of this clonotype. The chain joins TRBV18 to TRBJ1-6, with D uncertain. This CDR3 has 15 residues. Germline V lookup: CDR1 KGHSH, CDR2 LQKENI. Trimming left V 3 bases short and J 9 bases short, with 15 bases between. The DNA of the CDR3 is TGTGCCAGCTCACCTAGAACCGGTGTGGGTTCACCCCTCCACTTT. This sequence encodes CASSPRTGVGSPLHF. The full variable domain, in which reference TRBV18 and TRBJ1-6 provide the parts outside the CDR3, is NAGVMQNPRHLVRRRGQEARLRCSPMKGHSHVYWYRQLPEEGLKFMVYLQKENIIDESGMPKERFSAEFPKEGPSILRIQQVVRGDSAAYFCASSPRTGVGSPLHFGNGTRLTVT.

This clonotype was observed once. The DNA for the CDR3 is TGCGCCAGCAGCCAAGATGGGCTTTCGACTACACGGCAGTACTTC. It yields the protein CASSQDGLSTTRQYF. J is TRBJ2-7 and V is TRBV4-1; the D gene is possibly TRBD2 (5 bases). Germline V gives CDR1 MGHRA, CDR2 YSYEKL. The CDR3 runs to 15 residues. V was pared by 0 bases and J by 9 bases, with 18 bases between.

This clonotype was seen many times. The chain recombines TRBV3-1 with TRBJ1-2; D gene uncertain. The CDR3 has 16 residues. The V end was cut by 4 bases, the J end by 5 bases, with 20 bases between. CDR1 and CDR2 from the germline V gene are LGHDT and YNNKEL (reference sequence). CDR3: CASSRQSGRMKYGYTF. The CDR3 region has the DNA TGTGCCAGCAGCCGCCAATCCGGACGGATGAAGTATGGCTACACCTTC.

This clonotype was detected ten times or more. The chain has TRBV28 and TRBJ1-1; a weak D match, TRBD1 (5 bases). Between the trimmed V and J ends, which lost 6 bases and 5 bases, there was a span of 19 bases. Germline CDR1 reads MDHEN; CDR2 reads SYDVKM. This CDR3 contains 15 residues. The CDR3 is CASRPSGTATTEAFF. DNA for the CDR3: TGTGCCAGCAGACCCTCCGGGACCGCGACGACTGAAGCTTTCTTT.

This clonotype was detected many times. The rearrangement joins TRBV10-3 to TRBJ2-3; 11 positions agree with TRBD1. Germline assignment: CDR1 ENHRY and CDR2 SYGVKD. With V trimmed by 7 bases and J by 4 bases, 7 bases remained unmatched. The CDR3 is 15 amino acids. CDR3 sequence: CAIKPGQGEADTQYF. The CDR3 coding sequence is TGTGCCATCAAACCGGGACAGGGGGAGGCAGATACGCAGTATTTT.